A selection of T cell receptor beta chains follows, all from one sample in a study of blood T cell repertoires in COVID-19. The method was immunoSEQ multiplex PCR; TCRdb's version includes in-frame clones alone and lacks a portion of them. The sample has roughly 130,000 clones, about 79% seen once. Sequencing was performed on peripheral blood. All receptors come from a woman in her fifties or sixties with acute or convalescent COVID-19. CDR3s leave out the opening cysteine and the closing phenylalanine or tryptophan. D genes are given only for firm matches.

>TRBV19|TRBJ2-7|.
ASSTSGPVSYEQY
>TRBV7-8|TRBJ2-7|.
ASSPHSSEQY
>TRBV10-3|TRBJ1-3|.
AIRDQGGSGNTIY
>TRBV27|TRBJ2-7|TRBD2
ASSFAGGTYEQY
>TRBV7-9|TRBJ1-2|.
ASSLAAGSREGYT
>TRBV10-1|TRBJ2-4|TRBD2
ASSEGTSGQQSVQY
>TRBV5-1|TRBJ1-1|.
ASSLTPTNREAF
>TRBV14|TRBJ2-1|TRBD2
ASSQVLAGGAEQF
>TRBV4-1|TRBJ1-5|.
ASSLNEAPNQPQH
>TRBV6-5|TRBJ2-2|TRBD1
ASRGQGSNTGELF
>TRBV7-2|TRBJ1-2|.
ASSLTGSYGYT
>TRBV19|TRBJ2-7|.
ASSIPIGQGKSYEQY
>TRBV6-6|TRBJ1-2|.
ASSYLTETYGYT
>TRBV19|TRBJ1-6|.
ASTPSSGGEPSPLH
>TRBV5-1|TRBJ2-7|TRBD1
ASSILPGGDYEQY
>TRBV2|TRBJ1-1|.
ASSKRVDTEAF
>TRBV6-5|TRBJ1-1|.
ASSYSWEGDTEAF
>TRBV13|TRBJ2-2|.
ASSQYTGELF
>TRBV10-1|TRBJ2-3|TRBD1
ASSAGQGENTDTQY
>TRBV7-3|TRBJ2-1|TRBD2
ASSPGRGGRNEQF
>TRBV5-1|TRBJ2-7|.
ASRYQLGAIYEQY
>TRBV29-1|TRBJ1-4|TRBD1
SVETGGYGSNEKLF
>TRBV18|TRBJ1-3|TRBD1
ASSPTGAGNTIY
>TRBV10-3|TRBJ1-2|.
AISEFRDNYGYT
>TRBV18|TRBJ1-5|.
ASSPGLGNQPQH
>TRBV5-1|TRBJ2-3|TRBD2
ASSWDGGIADTQY
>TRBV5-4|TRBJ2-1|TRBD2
ASSKGGGSGGSYNEQF
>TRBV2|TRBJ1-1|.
ASSVRTVTEAF
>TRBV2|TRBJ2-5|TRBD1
ASSERDRTFFGNQETQY
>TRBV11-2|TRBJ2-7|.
ASSLDQGYYEQY
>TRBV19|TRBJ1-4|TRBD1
ASRDRTFATNEKLF
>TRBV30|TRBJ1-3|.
AWVSGTRNTIY
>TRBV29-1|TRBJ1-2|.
SASTRNYGYT
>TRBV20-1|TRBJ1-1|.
SASPTGNTEAF
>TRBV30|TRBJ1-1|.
AWRQGTNTEAF
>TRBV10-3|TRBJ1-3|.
AISAQGSSGNTIY
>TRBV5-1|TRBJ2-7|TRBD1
ASSLTGTGGQGQY
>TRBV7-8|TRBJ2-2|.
ASSLVQGYTGELF
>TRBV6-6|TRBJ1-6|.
ASSSTDSNSPLH
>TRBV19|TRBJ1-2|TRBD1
ASSSGTGRFNYGYT
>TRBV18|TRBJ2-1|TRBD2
ASSPGLAGGQNEQF
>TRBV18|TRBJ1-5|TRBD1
ASSSEQGAPDQPQH
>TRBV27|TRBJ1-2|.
ASSLRGRANYGYT
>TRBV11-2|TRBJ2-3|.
ASSFRFPGASTQY
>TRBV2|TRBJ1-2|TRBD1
ASRQTGTGDGYT
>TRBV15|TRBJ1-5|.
ATSRDSDISNQPQH
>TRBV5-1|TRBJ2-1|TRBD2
ASSLAGGNNNEQF
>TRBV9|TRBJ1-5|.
ASSVGSAQPQH
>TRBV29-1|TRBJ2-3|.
SVVGPTADTQY
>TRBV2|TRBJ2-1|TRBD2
ASSLSGGGWNEQF
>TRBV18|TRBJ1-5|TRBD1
ASSPNRGNGGQPQH
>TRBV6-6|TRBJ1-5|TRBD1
ASSPGQGASNQPQH
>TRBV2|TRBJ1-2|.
ASRQRDNEMGGYT
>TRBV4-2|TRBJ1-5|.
ASSQGTGGSYQPQH
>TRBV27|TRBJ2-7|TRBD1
ASGRTGSNEQY
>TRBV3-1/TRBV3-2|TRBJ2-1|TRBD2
ASSRKSGGVSNEQF
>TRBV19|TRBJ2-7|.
ASSNQGLGYEQY
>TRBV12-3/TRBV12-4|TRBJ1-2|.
ASSLGQGNT
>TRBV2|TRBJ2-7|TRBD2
ASSPGLAVSYEQY